The rows below give T cell receptor beta chains drawn from one sample of a study of patients and donors after allogeneic stem cell transplantation. From the RT-PCR reads, TCRdb called clonotypes with MiXCR, one entry per CDR3 protein. The table shows some 230,000 distinct CDR3 sequences, with 14% occurring only once. Sequenced input: blood, either unsorted or a sorted T cell fraction (not recorded which). The source of these receptors is a human donor who was either an allogeneic HSCT recipient or a stem cell or donor lymphocyte infusion donor (not recorded which). It is not recorded whose cells these are; they may come from a transplant donor. The CDR3 runs from the conserved cysteine through the conserved F or W. D genes are given only for firm matches. Clone size is shown for a subset of rows, as once, few, many or a class of expanded clone.

v_gene,j_gene,d_gene,abundance,CDR3nt,CDR3aa
TRBV7-2,TRBJ2-1,.,few,TGTGCCAGCAGCTTAGTCCAAAGCCGTGAGCAGTTCTTC,CASSLVQSREQFF
TRBV12-5,TRBJ2-7,.,.,TGTGCTAGTGGCGCCACCGCCCCGGGATTCAACGAGCAGTACTTC,CASGATAPGFNEQYF
TRBV4-2,TRBJ2-5,TRBD2,.,TGTGCCAGCAGCCGACCCGCTGGGACTAGCGCCCCCCAAGGAGAGACCCAGTACTTC,CASSRPAGTSAPQGETQYF
TRBV14,TRBJ2-3,.,few,TGTGCCAGCAGCCAGGATAAAAGCTCTAGCACAGATACGCAGTATTTT,CASSQDKSSSTDTQYF
TRBV12-3/TRBV12-4,TRBJ1-2,.,many,TGTGCCAGCAGTATAGGGGCACAGCACTATGGCTACACCTTC,CASSIGAQHYGYTF
TRBV6-1,TRBJ1-1,.,few,TGTGCCAGCAGCCCAGAGAGACTAAAAGCTTTCTTT,CASSPERLKAFF
TRBV3-1,TRBJ2-1,TRBD2,.,TGTGCCAGCAGCCAACGTCCCGGGACTAGCGGGAGGGAGTTCTTC,CASSQRPGTSGREFF
TRBV12-3/TRBV12-4,TRBJ1-1,.,many,TGTGCCAGCAGTTTATCAGGGCCCACTGAAGCTTTCTTT,CASSLSGPTEAFF
TRBV5-4,TRBJ1-1,TRBD1,.,TGTGCCAGCAGCTTGGGAGGGGGCGGCGGAGACACTGAAGCTTTCTTT,CASSLGGGGGDTEAFF
TRBV6-1,TRBJ2-5,TRBD1,few,TGTGCCAGCACCCGCGGACAGGGCTCGGAGACCCAGTACTTC,CASTRGQGSETQYF
TRBV3-1,TRBJ1-3,.,few,TGTGCCAGCAGCCAAGAGGTCCTCTCTGGAAACACCATATATTTT,CASSQEVLSGNTIYF
TRBV30,TRBJ2-5,.,.,TGTGCCTGGAGTGATGGGGACCACAGGAGGGAGACCCAGTACTTC,CAWSDGDHRRETQYF
TRBV5-6,TRBJ2-2,.,few,TGTGCCAGCAGCTACCCTGCCTTTCTGGGGGACTCGAACACCGGGGAGCTGTTTTTT,CASSYPAFLGDSNTGELFF
TRBV4-3,TRBJ2-3,.,.,TGCGCCAGCAGCCAAGAGGAGGGACATGGGGTGTATTTT,CASSQEEGHGVYF
TRBV5-6,TRBJ2-5,.,many,TGTGCCAGCACTCTGGGACAAGAGACCCAGTACTTC,CASTLGQETQYF
TRBV11-2,TRBJ2-3,TRBD2,.,TGTGCCAGCAGCCCTAATTTACGGCGGGGGATGGCAGATACGCAGTATTTT,CASSPNLRRGMADTQYF
TRBV6-1,TRBJ1-5,TRBD1,.,TGTGCCAGCAGGCCATACATCGACAGGGACCAGGATCAGCCCCAGCATTTT,CASRPYIDRDQDQPQHF
TRBV2,TRBJ2-3,.,few,TGTGCCAGCAGCCCGACGAGACGGATCACAGATACGCAGTATTTT,CASSPTRRITDTQYF
TRBV7-8,TRBJ2-3,TRBD1,.,TGTGCCAGCAGCTTTGATGGTATGGACAGGGGGACGCAGTATTTT,CASSFDGMDRGTQYF
TRBV3-1,TRBJ2-3,.,.,TGTGCCAGCAGCCGTCAAAAGGATACGCAGTATTTT,CASSRQKDTQYF
TRBV11-3,TRBJ2-3,.,few,TGTGCCAGCAGCTTATCGTGGGGAGATACGCAGTATTTT,CASSLSWGDTQYF
TRBV5-6,TRBJ1-1,.,.,TGTGCCAGCAGCTTGGTATTAGGGCAGGTGAACACTGAAGCTTTCTTT,CASSLVLGQVNTEAFF
TRBV5-1,TRBJ2-2,.,many,TGCGCCAGCAGCTTGAATCCTGCGGGGAACACCGGGGAGCTGTTTTTT,CASSLNPAGNTGELFF
TRBV11-2,TRBJ1-1,TRBD1,.,TGTGCCAGCAGCGTAAACAGGGGGACTGAAGCTTTCTTT,CASSVNRGTEAFF
TRBV6-4,TRBJ2-2,TRBD1,.,TGTGCCAGCAGTGACTCGGGACAGGACACCGGGGAGCTGTTTTTT,CASSDSGQDTGELFF
TRBV7-9,TRBJ1-2,.,.,TGTGCCAGCAGCCCCCCCGGAAATCCGAACTATGGCTACACCTTC,CASSPPGNPNYGYTF
TRBV18,TRBJ1-2,.,few,TGTGCCAGCTCTACCACAGAAACCTATGGCTACACCTTC,CASSTTETYGYTF
TRBV4-3,TRBJ1-4,.,few,TGCGCCAGCAGCCAGGGGGGACCGACCACTAATGAAAAACTGTTTTTT,CASSQGGPTTNEKLFF
TRBV5-5,TRBJ1-2,TRBD1,.,TGTGCCAGCAGCTCGGGACAGCCGAGGGACTATGGCTACACCTTC,CASSSGQPRDYGYTF
TRBV6-5,TRBJ1-1,.,.,TGTGCCAGCAGTTACGCAGATCTGGTGGTGAACACTGAAGCTTTCTTT,CASSYADLVVNTEAFF
TRBV10-3,TRBJ2-1,.,.,TGTGCCATCAACTCCCGAACAGATAGCTCCTACAATGAGCAGTTCTTC,CAINSRTDSSYNEQFF
TRBV5-8,TRBJ1-2,.,.,TGTGCCAGCAGCTTGGTGACAGCCAATAACTATGGCTACACCTTC,CASSLVTANNYGYTF
TRBV19,TRBJ2-5,TRBD2,.,TGTGCCAGTAGTATAGGAGATAGGACTAGAAAAGAGACCCAGTACTTC,CASSIGDRTRKETQYF
TRBV12-3/TRBV12-4,TRBJ1-5,.,.,TGTGCCAGCGCATCAGACCATAGCAATCAGCCCCAGCATTTT,CASASDHSNQPQHF
TRBV7-2,TRBJ2-3,TRBD1,few,TGTGCCAGCAGCTTATCGACAGGGGGCACAGATACGCAGTATTTT,CASSLSTGGTDTQYF
TRBV6-5,TRBJ2-7,.,few,TGTGCCAGCATGTCAGGAGGCAGCGAGCAGTACTTC,CASMSGGSEQYF
TRBV7-3,TRBJ2-1,.,many,TGTGCCAGCACACTAAAACCCCAGGGAGGTGAGCAGTTCTTC,CASTLKPQGGEQFF
TRBV5-1,TRBJ1-2,TRBD1,many,TGCGCCAGCAGCGGGGGACAGAACTATGGCTACACCTTC,CASSGGQNYGYTF
TRBV7-2,TRBJ2-2,.,.,TGTGCCAGCAGCTTAATTGCCACCGGGGAGCTGTTTTTT,CASSLIATGELFF
TRBV5-1,TRBJ1-1,.,many,TGCGCCAGCAGCTCCCTGACGGGGGATGAAGCTTTCTTT,CASSSLTGDEAFF
TRBV18,TRBJ1-5,TRBD1,few,TGTGCCAGCTCACCAGGGCCACCGGGACAGAGCAATCAGCCCCAGCATTTT,CASSPGPPGQSNQPQHF
TRBV4-1,TRBJ2-5,.,.,TGCGCCAGCAGCCAAGGGGGAACAGGGACCCAGTACTTC,CASSQGGTGTQYF
TRBV7-2,TRBJ2-3,.,many,TGTGCCAGCAGCTTAGACTTAGGCACCCCAGATACGCAGTATTTT,CASSLDLGTPDTQYF
TRBV29-1,TRBJ1-5,.,.,TGCAGCGTTACCATTGGTATAGGGGTTGGTAGCAATCAGCCCCAGCATTTT,CSVTIGIGVGSNQPQHF
TRBV5-8,TRBJ2-1,TRBD2,many,TGTGCCAGCAGCTTGGTAGCGGGAGGTTCCCAGTTCTTC,CASSLVAGGSQFF
TRBV29-1,TRBJ2-5,.,.,TGCAGCGTACAGACAGTTTCGGGGGAGACCCAGTACTTC,CSVQTVSGETQYF
TRBV6-2/TRBV6-3,TRBJ2-1,TRBD2,once,TGTGCCAGCTCTCCTGCGGGGGGTAGCTCCTACAATGAGCAGTTCTTC,CASSPAGGSSYNEQFF
TRBV7-8,TRBJ2-1,TRBD2,few,TGTGCCAGCAGCCCCCGGACTAGCGGGAGGGAGTATGAGCAGTTCTTC,CASSPRTSGREYEQFF
TRBV12-3/TRBV12-4,TRBJ1-2,TRBD1,few,TGTGCCAGCAGTTTCAGGGGACAGGGCCATGGCTACACCTTC,CASSFRGQGHGYTF